Here is one T cell receptor beta chain with its context. The antigen is undetermined. The table came from immunoSEQ multiplex PCR; TCRdb's copy has only in-frame clones and leaves some out. The sample includes around 380,000 clones, roughly nine tenths seen only once; the top ten take 3.5%. The CDR3 is 15 residues long. V was clipped by 4 bases and J by 0 bases, with 12 bases between them. The V gene's germline CDR1 is MDHEN and CDR2 SYDVKM. The data belong to a study of Ad26.COV2.S vaccination and SARS-CoV-2 variants. The wider study: Donor participated within the Ad26.COV2.S arm of the COV1001 trial. Study findings and constraints: People who got the vaccine or the placebo had similar non-spike TCR breadth.

Treatment denoted: around 19 received Ad26.COV2.S at low or high dose, single or two shots; roughly five received placebo; per-sample allocation not given. Samples analyzed were those drawn on day 63 after the first vaccine or placebo injection. As its vector, the vaccine had Ad26, which expressed Wuhan-strain SARS-CoV-2 spike. Material: peripheral blood, obtained in a trial of Ad26.COV2.S vaccine versus placebo. V is TRBV28 and J is TRBJ1-1, with D possibly being TRBD1 (6 bases). The clonotype originates from a person aged 18 to 59 who received the Ad26.COV2.S COVID-19 vaccine or a placebo. Here the CDR3 DNA reads TGTGCCAGCAGTTCTCTAAACAGGGTGAACACTGAAGCTTTCTTT. Encoded protein: CASSSLNRVNTEAFF.